A selection of T cell receptor beta chains follows, all from one sample in a study of follicular helper T cells after annual influenza vaccination. Libraries were prepared by immunoSEQ multiplex PCR; TCRdb keeps only in-frame clonotypes and omits some of them. The sample includes roughly 9,800 clones, roughly 80% of them seen just once. The specimen was CXCR5+ CD38- circulating T follicular helper cells from blood, collected 7 days after influenza vaccination. The origin of the receptors is an adult who received the influenza vaccine. The CDR3 runs from the conserved cysteine through the conserved F or W. The order of the fields is J gene, CDR3 length, D gene, clone size, V gene, CDR3 protein, CDR3 DNA. D genes are given only for firm matches. Clone size, where shown, is once, few, many, or a class for clones that have expanded.

>TRBJ1-5|12|NA|few|TRBV6-1
CASSEANQPQHF
TGTGCCAGCAGTGAAGCCAATCAGCCCCAGCATTTT
>TRBJ2-7|15|TRBD1|NA|TRBV7-8
CASSLDRTGDYEQYF
TGTGCCAGCAGCTTAGATAGGACAGGGGACTACGAGCAGTACTTC
>TRBJ2-7|14|TRBD2|NA|TRBV18
CASSPTRGEYEQYF
TGTGCCAGCTCACCAACGCGGGGGGAGTACGAGCAGTACTTC
>TRBJ1-1|13|TRBD1|NA|TRBV25-1
CASSYSGTEGAFF
TGTGCCAGCAGTTACTCCGGGACAGAGGGAGCTTTCTTT
>TRBJ1-5|17|TRBD1|NA|TRBV6-1
CASSGGQQTYSNQPQHF
TGTGCCAGCAGTGGGGGACAGCAGACCTATAGCAATCAGCCCCAGCATTTT
>TRBJ1-2|13|NA|NA|TRBV18
CASSSDSNYGYTF
TGTGCCAGCTCATCCGACAGTAACTATGGCTACACCTTC
>TRBJ1-5|15|NA|NA|TRBV4-3
CASSQEIVGTMPQHF
TGCGCCAGCAGCCAGGAAATAGTGGGAACGATGCCCCAGCATTTT
>TRBJ2-7|14|TRBD1|NA|TRBV4-1
CASSPRDRANEQYF
TGCGCCAGCAGCCCTAGGGACAGGGCGAACGAGCAGTACTTC
>TRBJ1-3|15|NA|NA|TRBV10-3
CAISEGENSGNTIYF
TGTGCCATCAGTGAAGGAGAGAACTCTGGAAACACCATATATTTT
>TRBJ1-6|14|NA|few|TRBV5-4
CASSLGGQNSPLHF
TGTGCCAGCAGCTTGGGGGGTCAAAATTCACCCCTCCACTTT
>TRBJ1-1|15|NA|NA|TRBV6-1
CAGRPFSSMNTEAFF
TGTGCCGGAAGGCCCTTTTCGTCGATGAACACTGAAGCTTTCTTT
>TRBJ2-1|15|TRBD2|NA|TRBV6-5
CASSWTSGGYNEQFF
TGTGCCAGCAGTTGGACTAGCGGGGGTTACAATGAGCAGTTCTTC
>TRBJ2-6|14|NA|NA|TRBV30
CAWIGNSGANVLTF
TGTGCCTGGATAGGCAACTCTGGGGCCAACGTCCTGACTTTC
>TRBJ2-7|14|NA|NA|TRBV12-5
CASGSFDGASEQYF
TGTGCTAGTGGCTCCTTCGATGGGGCCAGCGAGCAGTACTTC
>TRBJ1-2|12|NA|NA|TRBV7-9
CASSLEAGGYTF
TGTGCCAGCAGCTTAGAGGCGGGAGGCTACACCTTC
>TRBJ2-3|14|NA|NA|TRBV5-1
CASSWGSSTDTQYF
TGCGCCAGCAGCTGGGGGTCTTCAACAGATACGCAGTATTTT
>TRBJ1-2|13|NA|NA|TRBV11-2
CASSRQAFDGYTF
TGTGCCAGCAGTCGACAGGCATTTGATGGCTACACCTTC
>TRBJ2-1|15|NA|NA|TRBV5-4
CASSLGGASYNEQFF
TGTGCCAGCAGCTTAGGGGGGGCCTCCTACAATGAGCAGTTCTTC
>TRBJ1-2|14|NA|NA|TRBV7-3
CASSKDGNNYGYTF
TGTGCCAGCAGCAAAGACGGAAATAACTATGGCTACACCTTC
>TRBJ2-5|15|NA|NA|TRBV19
CASSIDLPSQETQYF
TGTGCCAGTAGTATAGACCTCCCCAGTCAAGAGACCCAGTACTTC
>TRBJ1-2|13|NA|NA|TRBV10-3
CAISEWGSYGYTF
TGTGCCATCAGTGAGTGGGGCAGCTATGGCTACACCTTC
>TRBJ1-5|14|TRBD1|few|TRBV2
CASSADRVDQPQHF
TGTGCCAGCAGCGCGGACAGGGTCGATCAGCCCCAGCATTTT
>TRBJ1-6|14|TRBD1|NA|TRBV6-6
CASSRDRGDSPLHF
TGTGCCAGCAGTCGGGACAGGGGGGATTCACCCCTCCACTTT
>TRBJ1-4|13|NA|once|TRBV29-1
CSVSRSLNEKLFF
TGCAGCGTGTCCAGATCTCTTAATGAAAAACTGTTTTTT
>TRBJ2-1|15|TRBD2|NA|TRBV30
CACPRAAGGGYEQFF
TGTGCCTGCCCCCGGGCAGCGGGGGGAGGGTATGAGCAGTTCTTC
>TRBJ2-1|17|NA|NA|TRBV21-1
CASSKYVRRLPSNEQFF
TGTGCCAGCAGCAAATACGTTCGGCGACTACCCTCCAATGAGCAGTTCTTC
>TRBJ2-3|15|TRBD1|NA|TRBV15
CATSSRTGVTDTQYF
TGTGCCACCAGCAGTAGGACAGGGGTCACAGATACGCAGTATTTT
>TRBJ2-7|15|TRBD1|NA|TRBV14
CASSKGQGDIGEQYF
TGTGCCAGCAGCAAGGGACAGGGGGATATCGGGGAGCAGTACTTC
>TRBJ1-2|14|NA|NA|TRBV29-1
CSVEVGQGEVGYTF
TGCAGCGTTGAAGTAGGTCAGGGCGAAGTCGGCTACACCTTC
>TRBJ1-5|16|NA|NA|TRBV4-1
CASSQGVPTRNQPQHF
TGCGCCAGCAGCCAAGGGGTCCCGACTCGTAATCAGCCCCAGCATTTT
>TRBJ2-2|12|NA|NA|TRBV19
CASGRNTGELFF
TGTGCCAGTGGCAGGAACACCGGGGAGCTGTTTTTT